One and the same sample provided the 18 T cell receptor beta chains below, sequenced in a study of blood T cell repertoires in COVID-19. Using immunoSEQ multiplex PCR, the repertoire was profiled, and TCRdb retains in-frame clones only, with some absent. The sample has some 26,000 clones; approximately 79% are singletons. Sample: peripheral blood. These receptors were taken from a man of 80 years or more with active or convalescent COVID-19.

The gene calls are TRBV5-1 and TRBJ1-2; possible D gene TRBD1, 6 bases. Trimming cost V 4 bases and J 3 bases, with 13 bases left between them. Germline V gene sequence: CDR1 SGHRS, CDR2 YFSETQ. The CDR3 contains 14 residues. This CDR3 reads CASSPLQGHYGYTF. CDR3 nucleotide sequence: TGCGCCAGCAGCCCGTTACAGGGACACTATGGCTACACCTTC.

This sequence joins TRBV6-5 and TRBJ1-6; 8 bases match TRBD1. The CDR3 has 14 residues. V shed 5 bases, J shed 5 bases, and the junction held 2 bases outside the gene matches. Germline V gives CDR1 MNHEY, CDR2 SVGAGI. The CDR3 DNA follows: TGTGCCAGCAGTCGACAGGGGAATAATTCACCCCTCCACTTT. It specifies CASSRQGNNSPLHF.

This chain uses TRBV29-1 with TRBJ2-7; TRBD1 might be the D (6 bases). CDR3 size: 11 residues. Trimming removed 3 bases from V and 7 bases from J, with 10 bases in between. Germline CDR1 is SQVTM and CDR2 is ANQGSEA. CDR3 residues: CSVDNRGEQYF. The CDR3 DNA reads TGCAGCGTTGATAATAGGGGGGAGCAGTACTTC.

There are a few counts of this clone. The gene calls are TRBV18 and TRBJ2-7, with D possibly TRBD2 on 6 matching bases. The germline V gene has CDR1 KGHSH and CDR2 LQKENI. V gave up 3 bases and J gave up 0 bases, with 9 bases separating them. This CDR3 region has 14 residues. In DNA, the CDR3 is TGTGCCAGCTCACCGGCGGGAAACTCCTACGAGCAGTACTTC. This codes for CASSPAGNSYEQYF.

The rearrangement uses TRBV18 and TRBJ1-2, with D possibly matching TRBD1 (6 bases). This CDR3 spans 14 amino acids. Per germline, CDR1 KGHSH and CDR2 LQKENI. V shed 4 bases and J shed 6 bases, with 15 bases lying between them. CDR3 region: CASSLTQGFNGYTF. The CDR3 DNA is TGTGCCAGCTCACTGACCCAGGGGTTTAATGGCTACACCTTC. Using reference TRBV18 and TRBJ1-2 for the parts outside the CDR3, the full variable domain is NAGVMQNPRHLVRRRGQEARLRCSPMKGHSHVYWYRQLPEEGLKFMVYLQKENIIDESGMPKERFSAEFPKEGPSILRIQQVVRGDSAAYFCASSLTQGFNGYTFGSGTRLTVV.

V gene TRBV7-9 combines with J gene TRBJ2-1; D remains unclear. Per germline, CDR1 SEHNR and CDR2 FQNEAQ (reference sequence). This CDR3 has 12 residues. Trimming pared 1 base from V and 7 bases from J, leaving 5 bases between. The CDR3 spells CASSLGLNEQFF. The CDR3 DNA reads TGTGCCAGCAGCTTAGGACTTAATGAGCAGTTCTTC.

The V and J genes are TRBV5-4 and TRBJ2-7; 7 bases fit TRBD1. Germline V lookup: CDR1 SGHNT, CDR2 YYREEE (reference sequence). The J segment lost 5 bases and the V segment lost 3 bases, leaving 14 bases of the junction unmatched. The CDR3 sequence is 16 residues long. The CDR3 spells CASSSPPGQKVDEQYF. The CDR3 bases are TGTGCCAGCAGCTCCCCCCCGGGACAGAAGGTGGACGAGCAGTACTTC.

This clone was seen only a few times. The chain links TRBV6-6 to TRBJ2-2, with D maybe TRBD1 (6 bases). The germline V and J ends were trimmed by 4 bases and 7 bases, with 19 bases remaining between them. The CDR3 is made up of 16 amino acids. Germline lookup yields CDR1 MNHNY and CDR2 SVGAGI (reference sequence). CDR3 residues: CASSSPQGRGSGELFF. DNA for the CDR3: TGTGCCAGCAGTTCCCCACAAGGAAGGGGGAGCGGGGAGCTGTTTTTT.

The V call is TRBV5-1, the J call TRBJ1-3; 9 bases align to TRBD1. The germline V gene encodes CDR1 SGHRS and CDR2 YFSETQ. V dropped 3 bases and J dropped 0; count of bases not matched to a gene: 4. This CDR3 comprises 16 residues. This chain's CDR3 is CASSWGQGFSGNTIYF. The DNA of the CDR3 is TGCGCCAGCAGCTGGGGACAGGGATTCTCTGGAAACACCATATATTTT.

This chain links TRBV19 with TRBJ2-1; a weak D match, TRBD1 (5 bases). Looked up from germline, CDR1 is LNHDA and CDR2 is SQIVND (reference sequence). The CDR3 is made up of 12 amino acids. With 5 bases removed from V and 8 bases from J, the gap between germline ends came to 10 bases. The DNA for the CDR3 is TGTGCCAGTAGTTCTCAGGGATATGAGCAGTTCTTC. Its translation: CASSSQGYEQFF.

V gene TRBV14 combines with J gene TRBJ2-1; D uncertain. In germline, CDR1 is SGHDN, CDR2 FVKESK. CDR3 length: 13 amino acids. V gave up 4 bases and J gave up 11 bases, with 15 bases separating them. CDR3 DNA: TGTGCCAGCAGCCGAGACGGTGTTTCTCAGCAGTTCTTC. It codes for CASSRDGVSQQFF.

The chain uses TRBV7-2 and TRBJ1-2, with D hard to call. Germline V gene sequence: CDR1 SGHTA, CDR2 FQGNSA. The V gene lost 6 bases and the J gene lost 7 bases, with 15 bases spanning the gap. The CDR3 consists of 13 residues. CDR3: CASRVTVGSGYTF. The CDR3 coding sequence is TGTGCCAGCAGGGTCACAGTAGGCAGTGGCTACACCTTC.

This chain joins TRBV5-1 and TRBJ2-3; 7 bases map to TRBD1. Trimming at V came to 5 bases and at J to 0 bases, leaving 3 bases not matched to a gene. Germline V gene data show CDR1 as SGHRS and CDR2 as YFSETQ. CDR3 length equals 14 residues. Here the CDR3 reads CASSRDSSTDTQYF. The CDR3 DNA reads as TGCGCCAGCAGTAGGGACAGCAGCACAGATACGCAGTATTTT.

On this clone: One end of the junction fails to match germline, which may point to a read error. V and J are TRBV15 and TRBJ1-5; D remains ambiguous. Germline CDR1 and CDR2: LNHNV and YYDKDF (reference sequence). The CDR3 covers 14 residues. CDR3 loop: CATSGLRSNLPQHF. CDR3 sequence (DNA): TGTGCCACCAGCGGACTCCGGAGCAATCTGCCCCAGCATTTT.

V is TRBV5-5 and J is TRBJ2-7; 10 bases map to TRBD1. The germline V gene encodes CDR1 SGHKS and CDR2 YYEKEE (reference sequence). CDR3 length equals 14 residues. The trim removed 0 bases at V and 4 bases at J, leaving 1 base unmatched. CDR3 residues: CASSLGQGAYEQYF. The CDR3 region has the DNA TGTGCCAGCAGCTTGGGACAGGGGGCTTACGAGCAGTACTTC.

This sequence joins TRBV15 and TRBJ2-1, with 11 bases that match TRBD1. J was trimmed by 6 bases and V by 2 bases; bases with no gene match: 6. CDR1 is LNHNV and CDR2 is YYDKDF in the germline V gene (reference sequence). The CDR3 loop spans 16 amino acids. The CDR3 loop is CATSRQDRGQVNEQFF. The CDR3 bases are TGTGCCACCAGCAGACAGGACAGGGGGCAGGTCAATGAGCAGTTCTTC. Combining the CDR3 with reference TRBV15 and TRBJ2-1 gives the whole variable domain DAMVIQNPRYQVTQFGKPVTLSCSQTLNHNVMYWYQQKSSQAPKLLFHYYDKDFNNEADTPDNFQSRRPNTSFCFLDIRSPGLGDTAMYLCATSRQDRGQVNEQFFGPGTRLTVL.

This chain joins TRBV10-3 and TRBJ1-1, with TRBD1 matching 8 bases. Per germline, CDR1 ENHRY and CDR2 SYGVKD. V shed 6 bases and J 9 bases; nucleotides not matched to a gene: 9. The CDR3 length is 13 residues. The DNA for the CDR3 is TGTGCCATCAGGGCCGGACAGGGTGCGAAAGCTTTCTTT. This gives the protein CAIRAGQGAKAFF.

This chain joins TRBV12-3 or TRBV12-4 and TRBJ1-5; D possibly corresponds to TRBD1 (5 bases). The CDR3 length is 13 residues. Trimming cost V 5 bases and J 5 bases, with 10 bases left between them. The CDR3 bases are TGTGCCAGCAGTCTACAGGAATATCAGCCCCAGCATTTT. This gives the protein CASSLQEYQPQHF.